This paragraph covers one TCR beta chain sequence. The entry originates in a study of blood T cell repertoires in COVID-19. About the study: The samples span acute and convalescent COVID-19 from the United States, Italy and Spain. PBMCs, B-cell-depleted T cells, or T cells provided the cDNA or gDNA that made up the material.

Libraries were prepared by immunoSEQ multiplex PCR; TCRdb keeps only in-frame clonotypes and omits some of them. The sample carries around 270,000 clones, over 75% recorded once. The CDR3 is 15 residues long. The J segment lost 0 bases and the V segment lost 4 bases, leaving 2 bases of the junction unmatched. The germline V gene has CDR1 LNHDA and CDR2 SQIVND (reference sequence). The V and J genes are TRBV19 and TRBJ1-4; 7 positions agree with TRBD1. Sequencing was carried out using peripheral blood. The receptor was derived from a woman between 50 and 59 years old with acute or convalescent COVID-19. CDR3 DNA sequence: TGTGCCAGTAGTACCGGGACAGCAACTAATGAAAAACTGTTTTTT. Translated, it gives CASSTGTATNEKLFF.